This T cell receptor (beta chain) was identified during a study of blood T cell dynamics during melanoma immunotherapy. Deletions cut 0 bases from V and 5 bases from J, with 11 bases between. Germline lookup yields CDR1 SEHNR and CDR2 FQNEAQ (reference sequence). This CDR3 contains 14 residues. Stated time point: pre-treatment baseline. Produced via immunoSEQ multiplex PCR; TCRdb's table is partial and in-frame only. Of approximately 9,600 clones listed, 70% to 90% are singletons. This chain joins TRBV7-9 and TRBJ2-7; tentative D call: TRBD1 (6 bases). This specimen consisted of blood, obtained from a patient treated with checkpoint blockade. The TCR comes from a human donor with melanoma. The CDR3 region has the DNA TGTGCCAGCAGCTTAGCCAACAGGGTCCACGAGCAGTACTTC. Translation gives CASSLANRVHEQYF.